The clone carrying this T cell receptor beta chain was counted once. This entry comes from a study of blood T cell repertoires in COVID-19. For the study at large: From T cells, B-cell-depleted T cells, or PBMCs came the material, which was cDNA or gDNA.

Trimming left V 1 base short and J 0 bases short, with 5 bases between. Germline V gene sequence: CDR1 SEHNR, CDR2 FQNEAQ (reference sequence). The length of the CDR3 is 14 residues. The data were produced by immunoSEQ multiplex PCR, yet TCRdb's version contains in-frame clones alone and is incomplete. The profile shows tens of thousands of clones, roughly 77% of them singletons. V usage is TRBV7-9 and J usage is TRBJ2-3, with D tentatively TRBD1 (5 bases). The sequence derives from an elderly man with acute or convalescent COVID-19. The sample comprised peripheral blood. Written as DNA, the CDR3 is TGTGCCAGCAGCTTAGACAGGAGCACAGATACGCAGTATTTT. It translates to CASSLDRSTDTQYF.